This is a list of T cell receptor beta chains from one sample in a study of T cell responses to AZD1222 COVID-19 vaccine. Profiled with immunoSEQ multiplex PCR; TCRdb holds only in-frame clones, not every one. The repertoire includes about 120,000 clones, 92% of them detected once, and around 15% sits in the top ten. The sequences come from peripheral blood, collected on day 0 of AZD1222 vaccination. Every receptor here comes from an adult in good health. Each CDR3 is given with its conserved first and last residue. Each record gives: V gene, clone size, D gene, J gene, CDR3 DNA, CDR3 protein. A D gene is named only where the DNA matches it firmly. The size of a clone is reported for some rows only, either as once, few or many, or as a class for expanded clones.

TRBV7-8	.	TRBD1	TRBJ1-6	TGTGCCAGCAGCTTAGCGACAGGGGGCTCCGGGAATTCACCCCTCCACTTT	CASSLATGGSGNSPLHF
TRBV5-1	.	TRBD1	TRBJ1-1	TGCGCCAGCAGCTGGATGCGACTCGGACAGGGGGCAGCTGAAGCTTTCTTT	CASSWMRLGQGAAEAFF
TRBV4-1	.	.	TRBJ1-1	TGCGCCAGCAGCCAATGGGCCCGGGGTCTTACTGAAGCTTTCTTT	CASSQWARGLTEAFF
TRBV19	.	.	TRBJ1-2	TGTGCCAGCAGGGAACAGGGTAGGGACTATGGCTACACCTTC	CASREQGRDYGYTF
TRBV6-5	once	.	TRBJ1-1	TGTGCCAGCAGTTGGGGGAGAGTGGGATCGGGCACTGAAGCTTTCTTT	CASSWGRVGSGTEAFF
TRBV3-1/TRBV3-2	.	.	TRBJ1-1	TGTGCCAGCAGCCAAAGAGTGATGAACACTGAAGCTTTCTTT	CASSQRVMNTEAFF
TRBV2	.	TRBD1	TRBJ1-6	TGTGCCAGCAGGTGGGACAGGGGGAAGTCCTATAATTCACCCCTCCACTTT	CASRWDRGKSYNSPLHF
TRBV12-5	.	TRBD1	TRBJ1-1	TGTGCTAGTGGTTTGGTTTCTCGACAGGGGGCCACTGAAGCTTTCTTT	CASGLVSRQGATEAFF
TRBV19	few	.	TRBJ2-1	TGTGCCAGTAAGACCCCGGAGGGAAGGGGATACAATGAGCAGTTCTTC	CASKTPEGRGYNEQFF
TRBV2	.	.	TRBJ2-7	TGTGCCAGCAAGCAGGGTAGGGTGGACTACGAGCAGTACTTC	CASKQGRVDYEQYF
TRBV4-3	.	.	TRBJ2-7	TGCGCCAGCAGCCAAGATTGGGTTTTAGGCTACGAGCAGTACTTC	CASSQDWVLGYEQYF
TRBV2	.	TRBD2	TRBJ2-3	TGTGCCAGCTTGGCTAGCGGGGATATAACAGATACGCAGTATTTT	CASLASGDITDTQYF
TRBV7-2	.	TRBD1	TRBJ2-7	TGTGCCAGCAGCCCGAAGACAGGGCTCCCCTACGAGCAGTACTTC	CASSPKTGLPYEQYF